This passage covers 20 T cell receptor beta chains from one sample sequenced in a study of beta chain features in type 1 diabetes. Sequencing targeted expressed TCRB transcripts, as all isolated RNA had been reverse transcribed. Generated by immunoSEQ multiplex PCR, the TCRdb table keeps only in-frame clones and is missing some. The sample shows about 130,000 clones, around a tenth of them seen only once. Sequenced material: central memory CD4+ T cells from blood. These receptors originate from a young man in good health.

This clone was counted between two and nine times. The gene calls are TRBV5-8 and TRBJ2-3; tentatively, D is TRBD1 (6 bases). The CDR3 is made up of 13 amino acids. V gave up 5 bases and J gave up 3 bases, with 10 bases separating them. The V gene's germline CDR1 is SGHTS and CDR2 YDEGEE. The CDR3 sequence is CASRDSLTDTQYF. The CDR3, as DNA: TGTGCCAGCAGGGACAGCCTAACAGATACGCAGTATTTT. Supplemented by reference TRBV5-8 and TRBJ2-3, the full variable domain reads EAGVTQSPTHLIKTRGQQATLRCSPISGHTSVYWYQQALGLGLQFLLWYDEGEERNRGNFPPRFSGRQFPNYSSELNVNALELEDSALYLCASRDSLTDTQYFGPGTRLTVL.

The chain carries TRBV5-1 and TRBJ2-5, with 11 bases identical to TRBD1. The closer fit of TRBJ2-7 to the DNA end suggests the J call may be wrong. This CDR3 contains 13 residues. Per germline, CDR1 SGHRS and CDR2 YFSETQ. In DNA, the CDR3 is TGCGCCAGCACAGGACAGGGGGCCGACGAGCAGTACTTC. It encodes CASTGQGADEQYF.

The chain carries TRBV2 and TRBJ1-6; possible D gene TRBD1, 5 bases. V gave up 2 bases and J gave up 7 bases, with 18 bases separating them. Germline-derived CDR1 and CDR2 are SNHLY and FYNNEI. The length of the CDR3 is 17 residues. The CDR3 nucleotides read TGTGCCAGCAGTGAAAGTGCGGGACCAAATCTAAATTCACCCCTCCACTTT. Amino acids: CASSESAGPNLNSPLHF. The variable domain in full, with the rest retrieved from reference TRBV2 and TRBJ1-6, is EPEVTQTPSHQVTQMGQEVILRCVPISNHLYFYWYRQILGQKVEFLVSFYNNEISEKSEIFDDQFSVERPDGSNFTLKIRSTKLEDSAMYFCASSESAGPNLNSPLHFGNGTRLTVT.

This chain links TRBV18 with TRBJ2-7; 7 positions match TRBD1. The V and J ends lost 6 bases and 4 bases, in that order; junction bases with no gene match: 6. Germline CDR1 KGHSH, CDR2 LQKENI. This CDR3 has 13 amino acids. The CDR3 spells CASSFTTGYEQYF. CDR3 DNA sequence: TGTGCCAGCTCGTTTACGACAGGGTACGAGCAGTACTTC.

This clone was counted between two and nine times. The CDR3 spells CASSPQTGPGNTIYF. CDR3 DNA: TGTGCCAGCTCACCCCAGACAGGTCCTGGAAACACCATATATTTT. The V gene is TRBV18, the J gene TRBJ1-3; maybe TRBD1 (6 bases). Germline V gene sequence: CDR1 KGHSH, CDR2 LQKENI. The CDR3 is 15 residues long. Trimming pared 3 bases from V and 2 bases from J, leaving 11 bases between.

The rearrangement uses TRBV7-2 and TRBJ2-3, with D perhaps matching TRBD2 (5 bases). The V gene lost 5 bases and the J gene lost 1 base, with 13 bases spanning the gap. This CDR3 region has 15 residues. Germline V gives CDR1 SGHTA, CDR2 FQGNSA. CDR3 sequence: CASSPGLVGTDTQYF. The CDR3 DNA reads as TGTGCCAGCAGCCCCGGACTGGTTGGCACAGATACGCAGTATTTT.

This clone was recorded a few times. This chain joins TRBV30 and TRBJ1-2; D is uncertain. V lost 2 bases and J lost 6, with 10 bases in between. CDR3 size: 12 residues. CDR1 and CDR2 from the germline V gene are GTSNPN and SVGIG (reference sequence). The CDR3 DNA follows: TGTGCCTGGAGTCCCCGCAGTAATGGCTACACCTTC. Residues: CAWSPRSNGYTF.

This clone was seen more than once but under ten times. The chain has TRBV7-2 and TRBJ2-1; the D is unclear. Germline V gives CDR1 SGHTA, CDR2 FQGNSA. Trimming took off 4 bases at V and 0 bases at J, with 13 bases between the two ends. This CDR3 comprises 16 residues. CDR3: CASSYRHGSSYNEQFF. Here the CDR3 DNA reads TGTGCCAGCAGCTATCGACACGGCAGCTCCTACAATGAGCAGTTCTTC. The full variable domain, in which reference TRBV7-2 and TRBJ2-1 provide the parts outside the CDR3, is GAGVSQSPSNKVTEKGKDVELRCDPISGHTALYWYRQSLGQGLEFLIYFQGNSAPDKSGLPSDRFSAERTGGSVSTLTIQRTQQEDSAVYLCASSYRHGSSYNEQFFGPGTRLTVL.

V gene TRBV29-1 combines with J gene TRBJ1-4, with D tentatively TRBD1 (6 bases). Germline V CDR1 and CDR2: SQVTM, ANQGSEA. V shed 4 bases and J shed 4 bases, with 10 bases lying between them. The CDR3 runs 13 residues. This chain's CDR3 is CSVVDRINEKLFF. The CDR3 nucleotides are TGCAGCGTTGTCGACAGGATTAATGAAAAACTGTTTTTT.

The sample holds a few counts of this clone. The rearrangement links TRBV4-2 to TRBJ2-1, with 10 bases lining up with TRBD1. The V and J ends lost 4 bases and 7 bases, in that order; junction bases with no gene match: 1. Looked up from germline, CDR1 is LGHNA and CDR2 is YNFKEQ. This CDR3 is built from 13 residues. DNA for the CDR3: TGTGCCAGCAGCCGGACAGGGGGGAATGAGCAGTTCTTC. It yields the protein CASSRTGGNEQFF.

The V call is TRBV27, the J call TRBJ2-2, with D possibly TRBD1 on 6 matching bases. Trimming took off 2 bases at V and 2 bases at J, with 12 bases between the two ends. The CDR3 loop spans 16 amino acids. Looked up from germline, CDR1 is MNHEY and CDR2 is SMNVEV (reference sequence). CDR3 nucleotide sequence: TGTGCCAGCAGTTTAATAGGGACACTTAACACCGGGGAGCTGTTTTTT. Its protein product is CASSLIGTLNTGELFF.

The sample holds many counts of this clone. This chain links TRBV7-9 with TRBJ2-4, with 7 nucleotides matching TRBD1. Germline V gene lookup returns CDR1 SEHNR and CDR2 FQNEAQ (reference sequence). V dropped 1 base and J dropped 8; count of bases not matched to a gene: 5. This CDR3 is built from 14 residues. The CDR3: CASSLDRQGDIQYF. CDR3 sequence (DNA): TGTGCCAGCAGCTTAGATCGACAGGGAGACATTCAGTACTTC.

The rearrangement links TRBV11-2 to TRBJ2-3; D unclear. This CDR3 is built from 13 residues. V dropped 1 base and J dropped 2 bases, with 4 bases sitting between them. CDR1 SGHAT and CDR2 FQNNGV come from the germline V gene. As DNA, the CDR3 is TGTGCCAGCAGCTTAGCTTTCACAGATACGCAGTATTTT. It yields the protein CASSLAFTDTQYF.

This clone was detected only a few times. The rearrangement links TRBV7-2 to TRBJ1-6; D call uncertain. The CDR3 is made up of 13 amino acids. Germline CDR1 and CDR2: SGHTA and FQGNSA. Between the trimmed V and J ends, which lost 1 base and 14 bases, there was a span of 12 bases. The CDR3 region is CASSLVRMRALHF. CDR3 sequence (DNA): TGTGCCAGCAGCTTAGTCCGTATGCGGGCCCTCCACTTT.

The CDR3 protein is CASRFLAGGGDTQYF. In DNA, the CDR3 is TGCGCCAGCAGGTTTCTAGCGGGGGGTGGAGATACGCAGTATTTT. The genes are TRBV5-1 and TRBJ2-3, with 11 bases that match TRBD2. The germline gives CDR1 SGHRS, CDR2 YFSETQ. This CDR3 has 15 amino acids. Losses at the gene ends were 5 bases for V and 5 bases for J; bases not matched to a gene: 7.

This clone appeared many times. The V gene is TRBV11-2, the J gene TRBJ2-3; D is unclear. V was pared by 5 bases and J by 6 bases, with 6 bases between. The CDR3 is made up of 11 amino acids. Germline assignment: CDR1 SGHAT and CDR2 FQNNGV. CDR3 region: CASSPADTQYF. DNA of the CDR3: TGTGCCAGCAGCCCTGCGGATACGCAGTATTTT.

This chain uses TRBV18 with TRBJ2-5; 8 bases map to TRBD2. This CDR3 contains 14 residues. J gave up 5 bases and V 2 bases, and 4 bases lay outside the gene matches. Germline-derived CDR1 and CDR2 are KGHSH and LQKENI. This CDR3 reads CASSPIAGHETQYF. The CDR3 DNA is TGTGCCAGCTCACCAATAGCGGGGCATGAGACCCAGTACTTC.

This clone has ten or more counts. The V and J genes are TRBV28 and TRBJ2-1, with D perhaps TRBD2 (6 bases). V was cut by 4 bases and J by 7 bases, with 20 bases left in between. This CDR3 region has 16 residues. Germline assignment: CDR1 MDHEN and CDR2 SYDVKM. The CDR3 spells CASSSPGDPRENEQFF. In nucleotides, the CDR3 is TGTGCCAGCAGTTCCCCCGGGGACCCCCGGGAGAATGAGCAGTTCTTC.

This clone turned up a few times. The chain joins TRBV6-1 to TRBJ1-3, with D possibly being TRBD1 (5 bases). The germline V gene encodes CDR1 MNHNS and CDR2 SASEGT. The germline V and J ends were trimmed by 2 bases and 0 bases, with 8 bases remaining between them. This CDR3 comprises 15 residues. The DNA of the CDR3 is TGTGCCAGCAGTGAACCCGGACACTCTGGAAACACCATATATTTT. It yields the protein CASSEPGHSGNTIYF.

CDR3 sequence reads: CAWGTIDEQYF. The CDR3 DNA is TGTGCCTGGGGAACTATCGACGAGCAGTACTTC. The chain uses TRBV30 and TRBJ2-7, with unresolved D. Germline V lookup: CDR1 GTSNPN, CDR2 SVGIG (reference sequence). The CDR3 length is 11 residues. The ends were cut back, 5 bases at V and 5 bases at J, with 10 bases in the middle.